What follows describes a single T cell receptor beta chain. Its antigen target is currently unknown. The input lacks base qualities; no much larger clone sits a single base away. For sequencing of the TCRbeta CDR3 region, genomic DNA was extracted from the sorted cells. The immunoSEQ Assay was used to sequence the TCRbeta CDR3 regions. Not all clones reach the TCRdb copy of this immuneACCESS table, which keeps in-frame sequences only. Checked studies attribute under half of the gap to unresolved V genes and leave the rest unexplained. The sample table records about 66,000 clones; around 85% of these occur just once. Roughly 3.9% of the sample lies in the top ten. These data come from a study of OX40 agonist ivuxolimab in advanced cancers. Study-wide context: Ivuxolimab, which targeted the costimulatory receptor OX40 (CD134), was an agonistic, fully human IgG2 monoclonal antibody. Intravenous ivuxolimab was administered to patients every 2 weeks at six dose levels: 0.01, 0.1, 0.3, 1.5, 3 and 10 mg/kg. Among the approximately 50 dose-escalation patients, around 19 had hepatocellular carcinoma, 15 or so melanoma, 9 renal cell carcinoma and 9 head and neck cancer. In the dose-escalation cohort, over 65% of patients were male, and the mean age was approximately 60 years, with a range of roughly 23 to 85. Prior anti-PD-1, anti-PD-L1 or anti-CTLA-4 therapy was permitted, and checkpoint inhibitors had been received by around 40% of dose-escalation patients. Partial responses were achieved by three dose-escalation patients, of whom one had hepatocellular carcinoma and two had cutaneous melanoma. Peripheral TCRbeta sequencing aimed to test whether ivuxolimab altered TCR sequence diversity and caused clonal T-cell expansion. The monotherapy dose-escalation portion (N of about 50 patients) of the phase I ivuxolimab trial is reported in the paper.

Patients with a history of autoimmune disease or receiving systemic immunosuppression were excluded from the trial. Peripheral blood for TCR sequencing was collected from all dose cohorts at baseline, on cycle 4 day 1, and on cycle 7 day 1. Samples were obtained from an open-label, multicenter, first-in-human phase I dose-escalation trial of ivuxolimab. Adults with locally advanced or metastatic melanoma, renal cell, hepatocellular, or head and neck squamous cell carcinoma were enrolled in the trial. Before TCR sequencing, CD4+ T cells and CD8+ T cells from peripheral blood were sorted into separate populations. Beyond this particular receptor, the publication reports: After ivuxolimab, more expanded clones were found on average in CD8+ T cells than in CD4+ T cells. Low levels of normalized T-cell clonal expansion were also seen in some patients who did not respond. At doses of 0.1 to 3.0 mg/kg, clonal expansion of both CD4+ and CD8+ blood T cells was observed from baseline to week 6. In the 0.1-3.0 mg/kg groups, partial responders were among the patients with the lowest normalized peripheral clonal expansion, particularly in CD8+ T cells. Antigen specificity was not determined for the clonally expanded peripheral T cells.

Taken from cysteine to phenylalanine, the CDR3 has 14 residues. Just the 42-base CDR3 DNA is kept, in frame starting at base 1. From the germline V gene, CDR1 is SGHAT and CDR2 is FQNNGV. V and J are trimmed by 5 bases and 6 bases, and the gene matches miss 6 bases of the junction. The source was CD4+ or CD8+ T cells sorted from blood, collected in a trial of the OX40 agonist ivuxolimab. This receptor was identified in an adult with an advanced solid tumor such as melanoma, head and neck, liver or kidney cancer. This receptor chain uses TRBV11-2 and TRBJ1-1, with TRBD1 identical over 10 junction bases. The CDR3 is CASSPGQGRAEAFF. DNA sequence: TGTGCCAGCAGCCCGGGACAGGGGAGGGCTGAAGCTTTCTTT.